The 9 T cell receptor beta chains below were found in one sample sequenced in a study of PD-1 blockade in classical Hodgkin lymphoma. Each and every patient relapsed after autologous stem cell transplantation, and patients got differing brentuximab vedotin exposure. The repertoire was sequenced with immunoSEQ multiplex PCR; TCRdb's copy has only in-frame clones and lacks some. The sample holds roughly 40,000 clones; approximately 87% are singletons and the top ten take 7% to 9.5%. Here the sequenced sample was peripheral blood mononuclear cells (PBMCs), taken at baseline. The receptors were gathered from a human donor with classical Hodgkin lymphoma.

This clone was counted only a few times. This chain joins TRBV10-3 and TRBJ1-1, with 10 bases aligning to TRBD1. Germline CDR1 and CDR2: ENHRY and SYGVKD. The ends lost 0 bases at V and 7 bases at J; junction bases unmatched: 5. The CDR3 runs to 15 residues. In nucleotides, the CDR3 is TGTGCCATCAGTGAGTCCATCGGACAGGGGGGTGAAGCTTTCTTT. It is translated as CAISESIGQGGEAFF.

The V and J genes are TRBV19 and TRBJ2-2; no firm D call. The germline V and J ends were trimmed by 3 bases and 3 bases, with 14 bases remaining between them. This CDR3 comprises 16 residues. The V gene's germline CDR1 is LNHDA and CDR2 SQIVND (reference sequence). CDR3 sequence: CASSMPEKRDTGELFF. The CDR3 DNA sequence: TGTGCCAGTAGTATGCCCGAAAAAAGGGACACCGGGGAGCTGTTTTTT.

The chain uses TRBV20-1 and TRBJ2-3; no firm D call. V dropped 5 bases and J dropped 6 bases, with 9 bases sitting between them. Germline V gene sequence: CDR1 DFQATT, CDR2 SNEGSKA (reference sequence). The CDR3 runs 11 residues. CDR3 in amino acids: CSAPRLDTQYF. CDR3 DNA: TGCAGTGCTCCGCGTCTGGATACGCAGTATTTT.

V gene TRBV18 combines with J gene TRBJ1-1; no clear D gene. From germline, CDR1 is KGHSH and CDR2 LQKENI. V lost 8 bases to trimming and J lost 8 bases, with 18 bases between them. The CDR3 totals 13 residues. The CDR3 loop reads CASRRGDSAEAFF. CDR3 nucleotides: TGTGCCAGCCGCCGCGGGGATTCTGCCGAAGCTTTCTTT.

Written as DNA, the CDR3 is TGTGCCAGCAGCAGACAGGGGTATACCGGGGAGCTGTTTTTT. Residues: CASSRQGYTGELFF. The genes are TRBV2 and TRBJ2-2; 8 bases align to TRBD1. This CDR3 comprises 14 residues. With 6 bases clipped from V and 5 bases from J, the junction kept 5 bases outside the gene matches. Germline loops: CDR1 SNHLY, CDR2 FYNNEI.

The CDR3 DNA sequence: TGCGCCAGCAGCTTCGGCCCGCAGGTTAGGGTATCTTCACCCCTCCACTTT. Protein sequence: CASSFGPQVRVSSPLHF. The chain combines TRBV5-1 with TRBJ1-6; D remains unclear. Germline V gives CDR1 SGHRS, CDR2 YFSETQ. The V end was cut by 2 bases, the J end by 9 bases, with 21 bases between. This CDR3 is 17 amino acids long.

The count of this clone is one. The chain employs TRBV7-2 and TRBJ2-5; D perhaps matches TRBD1 (7 bases). The CDR3 covers 14 residues. Looked up from germline, CDR1 is SGHTA and CDR2 is FQGNSA. Trimming took off 5 bases at V and 2 bases at J, with 12 bases between the two ends. For the CDR3, the DNA is TGTGCCAGCAGCCCGGGGGACAGTCAAGAGACCCAGTACTTC. Translating gives CASSPGDSQETQYF. The variable domain in full, with the rest retrieved from reference TRBV7-2 and TRBJ2-5, is GAGVSQSPSNKVTEKGKDVELRCDPISGHTALYWYRQSLGQGLEFLIYFQGNSAPDKSGLPSDRFSAERTGGSVSTLTIQRTQQEDSAVYLCASSPGDSQETQYFGPGTRLLVL.

This clone showed up just a few times. The rearrangement joins TRBV28 to TRBJ1-5, with D unresolved. The CDR3 totals 14 residues. In germline, CDR1 is MDHEN, CDR2 SYDVKM. Trimming pared 6 bases from V and 3 bases from J, leaving 12 bases between. The CDR3 sequence: CASRDDTNNQPQHF. CDR3 DNA sequence: TGTGCCAGCAGGGACGACACCAACAATCAGCCCCAGCATTTT. Supplemented by reference TRBV28 and TRBJ1-5, the full variable domain reads DVKVTQSSRYLVKRTGEKVFLECVQDMDHENMFWYRQDPGLGLRLIYFSYDVKMKEKGDIPEGYSVSREKKERFSLILESASTNQTSMYLCASRDDTNNQPQHFGDGTRLSIL.

The chain combines TRBV9 with TRBJ2-3; the D gene is possibly TRBD1 (5 bases). The germline V gene encodes CDR1 SGDLS and CDR2 YYNGEE. V dropped 3 bases and J dropped 3 bases, with 14 bases sitting between them. The CDR3 runs to 15 residues. The CDR3 nucleotides read TGTGCCAGCAGCGAGGGGTTAGTAAGGACAGATACGCAGTATTTT. It translates to CASSEGLVRTDTQYF.